The rows below give T cell receptor beta chains drawn from one sample of a study of cytomegalovirus exposure and HLA in healthy donors. Generated by immunoSEQ multiplex PCR, the TCRdb table keeps only in-frame clones and is missing some. This table has about 190,000 clones, over 75% appearing once. The sequenced sample was PBMCs. The source of these receptors is a man aged 35 to 55 in good health and CMV-seropositive. The conserved cysteine and the conserved F or W are not part of the CDR3 here. Each record gives: J gene, V gene, CDR3 protein.

>TRBJ1-2|TRBV27
ASSSSGYGRSHYGYT
>TRBJ2-7|TRBV11-3
ASSPKGDGAVCGPEQY
>TRBJ2-3|TRBV5-5
ASSLGRGEADTQY
>TRBJ2-6|TRBV15
AASEDATGISGANVLT
>TRBJ1-5|TRBV30
AWKGLRGSQPQH
>TRBJ2-5|TRBV5-4
ASSTGRLTPRETQY
>TRBJ2-2|TRBV6-6
ASSQNTGELF
>TRBJ2-7|TRBV30
AWRLAGGYEQY
>TRBJ2-3|TRBV15
ATSRGGLATDTQY
>TRBJ2-3|TRBV5-6
ASSLVSGHDTDTQY
>TRBJ1-1|TRBV5-4
ASSSQSGNEAF
>TRBJ2-3|TRBV19
ASRKEGRGDTQY
>TRBJ2-7|TRBV5-5
ASSFRDSPGTYEQY
>TRBJ1-4|TRBV11-1
ASSPRRGEKLF
>TRBJ1-1|TRBV6-5
ASSSPGGGPEAF
>TRBJ1-2|TRBV10-3
AIRATASGYT
>TRBJ1-6|TRBV7-2
ASSFGLNNSPLH
>TRBJ1-2|TRBV7-9
ASSLRTGDGYT
>TRBJ2-3|TRBV7-7
ASSPPRRRGGGDTQY
>TRBJ2-5|TRBV2
ASSEPGGAGRATQY
>TRBJ2-3|TRBV9
ASSISQAPDTQY
>TRBJ1-1|TRBV27
ASSFGQGTTEAF
>TRBJ2-5|TRBV5-1
ASSLQGAQETQY
>TRBJ2-4|TRBV5-6
ASSLAKNIQY
>TRBJ2-3|TRBV29-1
SVILAGGADTQY
>TRBJ2-7|TRBV11-2
ASRQGGNEQY
>TRBJ1-1|TRBV13
ASSLRTALNTEAF
>TRBJ1-5|TRBV19
ATNTGGGNQPQH
>TRBJ2-3|TRBV29-1
SVEDRSGGPVRNTQY
>TRBJ2-1|TRBV20-1
SAGGLNEQF
>TRBJ2-7|TRBV13
ASSPRGRVNYEQY
>TRBJ2-7|TRBV29-1
SVEALNYEQY
>TRBJ2-3|TRBV5-6
ASSLSRSSGSTDTQY
>TRBJ1-5|TRBV2
ASTEGRTGNQPQH
>TRBJ2-7|TRBV5-4
ASSLAPAAATYEQY
>TRBJ1-4|TRBV19
ASRKPRDRVEKLF
>TRBJ1-2|TRBV5-4
ASTGQGRSYGYT
>TRBJ1-5|TRBV5-4
ASSVTGQGAYSNQPQH
>TRBJ1-4|TRBV9
ASSVEGTGGVKSEKLF
>TRBJ1-2|TRBV2
ASSGVDRARNGYT
>TRBJ2-3|TRBV28
ASRRRSGGAADTQY
>TRBJ2-2|TRBV7-2
ASSLGTGGNTGELF
>TRBJ1-6|TRBV27
ASSPGQGQNNSPLH
>TRBJ2-7|TRBV5-1
ASSLGGQFPSSEQY
>TRBJ2-7|TRBV19
ASSTTARGSYEQY
>TRBJ2-6|TRBV7-3
ASSLNRGGVGANVLT
>TRBJ2-7|TRBV7-9
ATIAGGPGEQY
>TRBJ1-1|TRBV5-5
ASSWGQEVPEAF
>TRBJ2-5|TRBV6-5
ASSYGGATQETQY
>TRBJ2-3|TRBV19
ASSILAGGSTDTQY
>TRBJ2-6|TRBV6-6
ASGKGASGANVLT
>TRBJ2-7|TRBV5-4
ASSSSLLYEQY
>TRBJ2-3|TRBV7-6
ASSLAHGGTDTQY
>TRBJ1-2|TRBV5-1
ASSITGTGVGYT
>TRBJ2-7|TRBV15
ATSRDSIDSPGTYEQY
>TRBJ1-2|TRBV10-2
ASSESRGGYT
>TRBJ1-5|TRBV25-1
ASSPWGGNQPQH